This passage covers 11 T cell receptor beta chains from one sample sequenced in a study of cytomegalovirus exposure and HLA in healthy donors. Sequencing was performed with immunoSEQ multiplex PCR; in TCRdb, only in-frame clones are kept and a portion is missing. The table shows 120,000 or so clones, with 88% occurring only once. Input material: PBMCs. The receptors originated from a woman aged 25 to 39 in good health and CMV-seropositive.

This chain joins TRBV7-9 and TRBJ1-1; the D gene is possibly TRBD1 (5 bases). Germline V gives CDR1 SEHNR, CDR2 FQNEAQ (reference sequence). The length of the CDR3 is 14 residues. V lost 5 bases and J lost 11, with 21 bases in between. The CDR3 DNA reads as TGTGCCAGCAGCCCGGGGGGAGATCGTGGTAAGGCTTTCTTT. Translation gives CASSPGGDRGKAFF.

The chain links TRBV30 to TRBJ1-2; D is perhaps TRBD1 (5 bases). V lost 3 bases to trimming and J lost 2 bases, with 19 bases between them. CDR1 is GTSNPN and CDR2 is SVGIG in the germline V gene (reference sequence). The CDR3 is 16 amino acids. The CDR3 DNA reads TGTGCCTGGAGCCGAGACGATTTCGGGGGAAACTATGGCTACACCTTC. Translation gives CAWSRDDFGGNYGYTF.

V is TRBV9 and J is TRBJ2-1, with D uncertain. This CDR3 comprises 14 residues. CDR1 is SGDLS and CDR2 is YYNGEE in the germline V gene. The ends were cut back, 4 bases at V and 6 bases at J, with 14 bases in the middle. This chain's CDR3 is CASSPGWAINEQFF. For the CDR3, the DNA is TGTGCCAGCAGCCCCGGCTGGGCCATCAATGAGCAGTTCTTC.

V and J are TRBV18 and TRBJ2-7; D perhaps matches TRBD2 (5 bases). V dropped 3 bases and J dropped 6 bases, with 9 bases sitting between them. This CDR3 region has 12 residues. Germline CDR1 and CDR2: KGHSH and LQKENI. CDR3 sequence: CASSPDSGEQYF. The CDR3 bases are TGTGCCAGCTCACCGGACTCTGGCGAGCAGTACTTC.

This clone has only a few counts. This chain connects TRBV5-4 to TRBJ2-1, with TRBD2 as a possible D gene (5 bases). CDR3 length: 15 amino acids. V shed 4 bases and J shed 0 bases, with 11 bases lying between them. CDR1 SGHNT and CDR2 YYREEE come from the germline V gene (reference sequence). Written as DNA, the CDR3 is TGTGCCAGCAGCAGCGGCTTAGACTCCTACAATGAGCAGTTCTTC. This sequence encodes CASSSGLDSYNEQFF.

The chain carries TRBV10-3 and TRBJ1-5, with D possibly matching TRBD1 (5 bases). The germline gives CDR1 ENHRY, CDR2 SYGVKD. The CDR3 runs 13 residues. The ends were cut back, 6 bases at V and 9 bases at J, with 15 bases in the middle. CDR3 bases: TGTGCCATCAGCCCGGGAGGGCAGGGGCCCCAGCATTTT. Translating gives CAISPGGQGPQHF.

V is TRBV21-1 and J is TRBJ2-1; the DNA was not compared with TRBD1, the D call given in the table. TRBV21-1 is a pseudogene locus. This CDR3 is built from 17 residues. The CDR3 DNA reads TGTGCCAGCAGCAAAGCGGGTATGGAGAGGTCAGGGAATGAGCAGTTCTTC. Its protein product is CASSKAGMERSGNEQFF.

The chain employs TRBV19 and TRBJ2-1; D possibly corresponds to TRBD2 (5 bases). Germline V gene sequence: CDR1 LNHDA, CDR2 SQIVND (reference sequence). V lost 3 bases and J 0 bases, leaving 9 bases between the germline ends. CDR3 length: 15 amino acids. The CDR3 nucleotides are TGTGCCAGTAGTATGGAGGACCTCTCCTACAATGAGCAGTTCTTC. Protein product: CASSMEDLSYNEQFF. The full variable domain, in which reference TRBV19 and TRBJ2-1 provide the parts outside the CDR3, is DGGITQSPKYLFRKEGQNVTLSCEQNLNHDAMYWYRQDPGQGLRLIYYSQIVNDFQKGDIAEGYSVSREKKESFPLTVTSAQKNPTAFYLCASSMEDLSYNEQFFGPGTRLTVL.

The gene calls are TRBV5-4 and TRBJ2-7; 7 positions match TRBD2. Looked up from germline, CDR1 is SGHNT and CDR2 is YYREEE (reference sequence). V trimming: 0 bases; J trimming: 3 bases; junction bases outside the gene matches: 9. The length of the CDR3 is 16 residues. For the CDR3, the DNA is TGTGCCAGCAGCTTGGGGGCTAGCGGATCCATCTACGAGCAGTACTTC. Its protein is CASSLGASGSIYEQYF.

J is TRBJ2-1 and V is TRBV9, with D possibly matching TRBD2 (6 bases). This CDR3 region has 16 residues. Germline V gives CDR1 SGDLS, CDR2 YYNGEE. V was cut by 3 bases and J by 9 bases, with 22 bases left in between. CDR3 coding DNA: TGTGCCAGCAGCGCCGGGCCGGGAGTGATGGGTAGTGAGCAGTTCTTC. It codes for CASSAGPGVMGSEQFF.

The chain joins TRBV5-1 to TRBJ2-7, with 12 bases matching TRBD2. CDR1 and CDR2 (germline): SGHRS, YFSETQ. V was pared by 0 bases and J by 0 bases, with 7 bases of the junction left unmatched. This CDR3 has 18 residues. The CDR3 reads CASSLASSGRGSSYEQYF. The CDR3 bases are TGCGCCAGCAGCTTGGCGTCTAGCGGGAGGGGTAGCTCCTACGAGCAGTACTTC.